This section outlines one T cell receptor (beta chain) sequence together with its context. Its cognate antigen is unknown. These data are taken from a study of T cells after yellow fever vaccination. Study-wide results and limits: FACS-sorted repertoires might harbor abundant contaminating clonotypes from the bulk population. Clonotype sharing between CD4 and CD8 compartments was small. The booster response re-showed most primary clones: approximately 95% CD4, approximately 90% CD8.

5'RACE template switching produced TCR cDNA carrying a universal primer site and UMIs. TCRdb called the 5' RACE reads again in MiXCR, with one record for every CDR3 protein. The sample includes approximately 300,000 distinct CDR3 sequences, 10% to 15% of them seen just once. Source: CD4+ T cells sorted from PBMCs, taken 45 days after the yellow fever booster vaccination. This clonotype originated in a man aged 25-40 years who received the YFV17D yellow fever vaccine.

This CDR3 is CSAETGLAGELFF. The CDR3 region has the DNA TGCAGTGCCGAGACAGGGCTGGCCGGGGAGCTGTTTTTT. The chain carries TRBV20-1 and TRBJ2-2; 7 nucleotides agree with TRBD1. Germline V lookup: CDR1 DFQATT, CDR2 SNEGSKA (reference sequence). V trimming: 6 bases; J trimming: 6 bases; junction bases outside the gene matches: 7. The CDR3 is 13 residues long.